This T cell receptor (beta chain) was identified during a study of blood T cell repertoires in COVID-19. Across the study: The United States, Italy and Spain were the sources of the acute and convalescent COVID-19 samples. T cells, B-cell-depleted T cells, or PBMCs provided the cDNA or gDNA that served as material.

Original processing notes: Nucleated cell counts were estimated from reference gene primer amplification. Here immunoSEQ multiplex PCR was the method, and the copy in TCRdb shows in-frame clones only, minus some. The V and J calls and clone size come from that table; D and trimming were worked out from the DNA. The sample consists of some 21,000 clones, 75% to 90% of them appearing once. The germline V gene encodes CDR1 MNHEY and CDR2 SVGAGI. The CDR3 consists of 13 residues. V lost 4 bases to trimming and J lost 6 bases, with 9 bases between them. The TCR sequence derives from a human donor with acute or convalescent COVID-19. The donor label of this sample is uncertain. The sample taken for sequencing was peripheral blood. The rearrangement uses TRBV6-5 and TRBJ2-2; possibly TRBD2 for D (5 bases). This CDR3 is CASSFRGPGELFF. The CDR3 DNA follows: TGTGCCAGCAGTTTTAGAGGGCCCGGGGAGCTGTTTTTT.